These 23 T cell receptor beta chains share one sample of origin, sequenced in a study of T cells in Graves' hyperthyroidism and ophthalmopathy (dated by TCRdb to about 2019). The library was generated by multiplex PCR. Instrument on record: Illumina HiSeq 2000. The TCR beta CDR3 regions were amplified from RNA transcripts. A first-round RT-PCR of the TCR CDR3 used the HTBI primer set with the Qiagen OneStep RT-PCR kit. TCRdb redid the processing of the public reads, applying fastp at Q25 and MiXCR, and retained in-frame beta chains. Under each unique CDR3 protein, matching rows form one entry showing the most common genes and DNA. In this sample the table shows a few hundred thousand distinct CDR3 sequences, approximately 14% of which occur a single time. About 7% of the sample comes from the top ten. Specimen: blood. The receptors were gathered from a woman in her 30s with Graves' hyperthyroidism.

Turning to this clonotype: A much more abundant neighbour one base away suggests this may be a read error. The chain carries TRBV6-1 and TRBJ2-1, with 7 bases identical to TRBD1. The CDR3 is 14 amino acids. Germline CDR1 MNHNS, CDR2 SASEGT. CDR3 protein: CASKGAGWYNERFF. CDR3 sequence (DNA): TGTGCCAGCAAGGGGGCAGGGTGGTACAATGAGCGGTTCTTC.

CDR3 nucleotide sequence: TGTGCCAGCAGTTCCTTCCAGGGGGGCTCTGGAAACACCATATATTTT. As protein: CASSSFQGGSGNTIYF. The V and J genes are TRBV2 and TRBJ1-3, with TRBD1 matching over 7 bases. CDR1 SNHLY and CDR2 FYNNEI come from the germline V gene. Trimming at V came to 5 bases and at J to 0 bases, leaving 7 bases not matched to a gene. The CDR3 is 16 residues long.

There are a few counts of this clonotype. This chain connects TRBV6-1 to TRBJ2-5, with unresolved D. Germline V gives CDR1 MNHNS, CDR2 SASEGT. This CDR3 is built from 13 residues. V was clipped by 4 bases and J by 7 bases, with 13 bases between them. The CDR3 DNA sequence: TGTGCCAGCAGTGGACGTACGCCAAGGACCCAGTACTTC. It specifies CASSGRTPRTQYF.

This clonotype was observed at least ten times. The chain carries TRBV28 and TRBJ2-1; 8 bases line up with TRBD1. Germline V gene lookup returns CDR1 MDHEN and CDR2 SYDVKM. The J segment lost 8 bases and the V segment lost 6 bases, leaving 18 bases of the junction unmatched. This CDR3 comprises 17 residues. The CDR3 DNA sequence: TGTGCCAGCAGCCCACCCCTTGGACAGGGAACAAGGGATGAGCAGTTCTTC. Protein: CASSPPLGQGTRDEQFF.

This clonotype was detected many times. The J gene is TRBJ2-7, the V gene TRBV19, with 12 bases matching TRBD2. This CDR3 region has 21 residues. Per germline, CDR1 LNHDA and CDR2 SQIVND (reference sequence). Trimming at V came to 5 bases and at J to 7 bases, leaving 27 bases not matched to a gene. The CDR3 DNA is TGTGCCAGTAGTCAACGCCGAGCAGGGGGCCGACTAGCGGGAGCCCTAGGGGAGCAGTACTTC. Protein product: CASSQRRAGGRLAGALGEQYF.

A remark on this clonotype: A read error may explain this, as a much larger clone is one base away. The V and J genes are TRBV10-3 and TRBJ2-3; 10 nucleotides match TRBD2. The CDR3 length is 16 residues. Germline CDR1 reads ENHRY; CDR2 reads SYGVKD. J gave up 4 bases and V 2 bases, and 6 bases lay outside the gene matches. In DNA, the CDR3 is TGTGCCATCAGTGAGAGCGGGAGGGCCGTGGCAGATACGCAGTATTTT. The encoded protein is CAISESGRAVADTQYF.

Points on this clonotype: A much bigger clone sits one base away, suggesting this may be a read error. Because the CDR3's place on the DNA is in doubt, the DNA is left out and the CDR3 is given as listed by TCRdb. The chain couples TRBV5-1 to TRBJ1-1; the table's TRBD1 call for D was not verified on the DNA. Counting both end residues, the CDR3 totals 18 amino acids. Germline CDR1 and CDR2: SGHRS and YFSETQ. The CDR3 sequence is CASSWGFGTGDKNTEALF.

Written as DNA, the CDR3 is TGTGCCAGCAGCTTGGGCAGGACACCTGGAAACACCATATATTTT. Protein: CASSLGRTPGNTIYF. V is TRBV5-4 and J is TRBJ1-3; TRBD1 is a possible D gene (5 bases). V was pared by 0 bases and J by 2 bases, with 9 bases between. The CDR3 is 15 amino acids. Germline CDR1 and CDR2: SGHNT and YYREEE (reference sequence).

The sample holds many counts of this clonotype. The chain combines TRBV30 with TRBJ2-7; D is perhaps TRBD1 or TRBD2 (5 bases each). The V gene's germline CDR1 is GTSNPN and CDR2 SVGIG (reference sequence). CDR3 size: 12 residues. V lost 3 bases and J 6 bases, leaving 12 bases between the germline ends. In nucleotides, the CDR3 is TGTGCCTGGAGGGGGCGGGTAGGCGAGCAGTACTTC. It specifies CAWRGRVGEQYF.

This sequence joins TRBV9 and TRBJ2-1, with 11 positions matching TRBD2. V lost 5 bases to trimming and J lost 8 bases; unmatched junction nucleotides: 9. The CDR3 extends over 15 amino acids. Germline V lookup: CDR1 SGDLS, CDR2 YYNGEE. The chain's CDR3 is CASSTLAGGAYEQFF. The DNA of the CDR3 is TGTGCCAGCAGTACCCTAGCGGGAGGTGCATATGAGCAGTTCTTC.

The chain uses TRBV20-1 and TRBJ1-2, with 8 positions matching TRBD1. CDR1 and CDR2 from the germline V gene are DFQATT and SNEGSKA (reference sequence). CDR3 length equals 14 residues. Trimming removed 3 bases from V and 4 bases from J; junction bases left unmatched: 7. The chain's CDR3 is CSARGQVAGYGYTF. In nucleotides, the CDR3 is TGCAGTGCTAGGGGACAGGTGGCGGGCTATGGCTACACCTTC.

For this clonotype: The junction and the germline gene differ at one end; a read error may be behind it. This sequence joins TRBV7-2 and TRBJ2-7; D perhaps matches TRBD1 (6 bases). Germline V gene data show CDR1 as SGHTA and CDR2 as FQGNSA. The CDR3 covers 14 residues. The CDR3 DNA follows: TGTGCCAGCACCTTAACAGGGACCCTCTACGAGCAGTACTTC. Protein product: CASTLTGTLYEQYF.

This clonotype was detected a few times. A single base separates this from a much larger clone, so it may be a read error. The rearrangement links TRBV7-2 to TRBJ2-7; maybe TRBD1 (5 bases). The germline V and J ends were trimmed by 4 bases and 6 bases, with 19 bases remaining between them. Germline V lookup: CDR1 SGHTA, CDR2 FQGNSA. The length of the CDR3 is 15 residues. CDR3: CASSSRPRQGFEQYF. In DNA form, the CDR3 reads TGTGCCAGCAGCTCACGTCCCCGGCAGGGATTCGAGCAGTACTTC. Based on the CDR3 plus reference TRBV7-2 and TRBJ2-7, the full variable domain is GAGVSQSPSNKVTEKGKDVELRCDPISGHTALYWYRQSLGQGLEFLIYFQGNSAPDKSGLPSDRFSAERTGGSVSTLTIQRTQQEDSAVYLCASSSRPRQGFEQYFGPGTRLTVT.

On this clonotype: A read error may explain this, as a much larger clone is one base away. The CDR3 reads CASSLRVTFSYEQYF. The CDR3, as DNA: TGTGCCAGCAGCTTGCGGGTTACCTTCTCCTACGAGCAGTACTTC. The V gene is TRBV7-9, the J gene TRBJ2-7; weak D call: TRBD2 (5 bases). With 3 bases removed from V and 0 bases from J, the gap between germline ends came to 12 bases. CDR3 size: 15 residues. From germline, CDR1 is SEHNR and CDR2 FQNEAQ (reference sequence).

This clonotype has ten or more counts. DNA of the CDR3: TGCAGTGCTAGAGATTTGGGGCAGGGTCCGAACACTGAAGCTTTCTTT. The encoded protein is CSARDLGQGPNTEAFF. The chain links TRBV20-1 to TRBJ1-1; perhaps TRBD1 as D (5 bases). V was clipped by 0 bases and J by 1 base, with 15 bases between them. CDR3 length: 16 amino acids. Germline CDR1 reads DFQATT; CDR2 reads SNEGSKA (reference sequence).

This chain joins TRBV4-3 and TRBJ2-7; 7 bases are a match to TRBD1. Per the germline V gene, CDR1 is LGHNA and CDR2 is YSLEER. V lost 3 bases and J lost 2; bases outside the gene matches: 7. The CDR3 contains 15 residues. In DNA, the CDR3 is TGCGCCAGCAGCCAGTTACAGGGGTTAGCCTACGAGCAGTACTTC. It specifies CASSQLQGLAYEQYF.

This clonotype was counted between two and nine times. The chain has TRBV12-3 or TRBV12-4 and TRBJ1-2, with no clear D. Between the trimmed V and J ends, which lost 5 bases and 3 bases, there was a span of 13 bases. The CDR3 covers 14 residues. The CDR3 region has the DNA TGTGCCAGCAGTGCGGTAGCGGGCTACTATGGCTACACCTTC. It yields the protein CASSAVAGYYGYTF.

This clonotype was seen repeatedly, ten times or more. The chain couples TRBV7-2 to TRBJ1-4; D unresolved. The CDR3 sequence is 14 residues long. V was cut by 5 bases and J by 4 bases, with 11 bases left in between. Germline values: CDR1 SGHTA, CDR2 FQGNSA. The CDR3 sequence is CASSPDGFNEKLFF. The CDR3, as DNA: TGTGCCAGCAGCCCGGACGGTTTTAATGAAAAACTGTTTTTT.

This clonotype was counted only a few times. The chain uses TRBV27 and TRBJ1-1, with TRBD1 identical over 9 bases. Germline V gene data show CDR1 as MNHEY and CDR2 as SMNVEV (reference sequence). J was trimmed by 4 bases and V by 5 bases; bases with no gene match: 5. The CDR3 has 14 residues. The chain's CDR3 is CASSPDRGGTEAFF. The CDR3, as DNA: TGTGCCAGCAGTCCTGACAGGGGGGGCACTGAAGCTTTCTTT.

This clonotype was recorded many times. V and J are TRBV30 and TRBJ1-6; 10 bases match TRBD1. The V gene end was trimmed by 0 bases and the J gene end by 6 bases; junction bases not matched to a gene: 2. CDR1 is GTSNPN and CDR2 is SVGIG in the germline V gene (reference sequence). The CDR3 consists of 15 residues. For the CDR3, the DNA is TGTGCCTGGAGTGTACGGACAGGGGGTAATTCACCCCTCCACTTT. Its protein is CAWSVRTGGNSPLHF. Full variable domain (remainder filled in from reference TRBV30 and TRBJ1-6): SQTIHQWPATLVQPVGSPLSLECTVEGTSNPNLYWYRQAAGRGLQLLFYSVGIGQISSEVPQNLSASRPQDRQFILSSKKLLLSDSGFYLCAWSVRTGGNSPLHFGNGTRLTVT.

This clonotype was counted a few times. V usage is TRBV11-1 and J usage is TRBJ2-7; tentatively, D is TRBD2 (6 bases). This CDR3 has 17 residues. Trimming stripped 5 bases from V and 3 bases from J, with 23 bases between. From germline, CDR1 is SGHAT and CDR2 FQDESV (reference sequence). CDR3 sequence: CASSRTPRREKVYEQYF. DNA of the CDR3: TGTGCCAGCAGCCGTACCCCTAGGAGGGAGAAGGTCTACGAGCAGTACTTC.

This clonotype was counted many times. CDR3 protein: CASSLKGVSREQYF. CDR3 DNA: TGCGCCAGCAGCTTGAAAGGGGTAAGTCGCGAGCAGTACTTC. The gene calls are TRBV5-1 and TRBJ2-7, with D perhaps matching TRBD1 (5 bases). The CDR3 contains 14 residues. Germline loops: CDR1 SGHRS, CDR2 YFSETQ. Trimming took 1 base from V and 6 from J, leaving 14 bases between them.

This clonotype showed up many times. V gene TRBV27 combines with J gene TRBJ1-2; TRBD1 aligns across 8 bases. CDR3 length equals 13 residues. Germline trimming cut 5 bases from V and 5 bases from J; bases unmatched to any gene: 4. CDR1 is MNHEY, CDR2 SMNVEV, per germline (reference sequence). The CDR3 nucleotides read TGTGCCAGCAGTCTTGGACAGGGTTATGGCTACACCTTC. Protein product: CASSLGQGYGYTF.